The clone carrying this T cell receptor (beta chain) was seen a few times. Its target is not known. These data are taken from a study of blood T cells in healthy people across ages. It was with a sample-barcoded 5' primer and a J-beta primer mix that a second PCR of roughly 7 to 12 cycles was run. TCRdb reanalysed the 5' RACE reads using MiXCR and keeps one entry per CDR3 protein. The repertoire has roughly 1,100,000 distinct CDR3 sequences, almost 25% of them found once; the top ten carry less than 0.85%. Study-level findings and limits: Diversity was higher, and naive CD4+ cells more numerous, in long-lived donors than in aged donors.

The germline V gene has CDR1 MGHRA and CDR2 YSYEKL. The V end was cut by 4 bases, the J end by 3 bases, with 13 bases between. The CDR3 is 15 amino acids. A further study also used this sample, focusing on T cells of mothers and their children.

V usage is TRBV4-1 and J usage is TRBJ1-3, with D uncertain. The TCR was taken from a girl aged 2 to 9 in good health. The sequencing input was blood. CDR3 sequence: CASSPNPSYGNTIYF. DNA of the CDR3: TGCGCCAGCAGCCCGAATCCGAGCTATGGAAACACCATATATTTT.